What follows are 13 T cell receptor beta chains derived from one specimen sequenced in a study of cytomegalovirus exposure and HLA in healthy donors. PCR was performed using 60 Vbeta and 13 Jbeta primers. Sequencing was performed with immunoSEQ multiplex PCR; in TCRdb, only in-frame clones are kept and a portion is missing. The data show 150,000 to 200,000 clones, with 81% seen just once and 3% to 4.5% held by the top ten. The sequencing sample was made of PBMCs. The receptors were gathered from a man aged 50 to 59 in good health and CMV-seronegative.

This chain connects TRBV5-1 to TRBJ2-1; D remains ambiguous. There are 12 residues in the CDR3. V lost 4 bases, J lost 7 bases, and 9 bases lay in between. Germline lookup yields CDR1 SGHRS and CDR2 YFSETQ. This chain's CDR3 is CASSVDGNEQFF. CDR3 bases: TGCGCCAGCAGCGTAGACGGGAATGAGCAGTTCTTC.

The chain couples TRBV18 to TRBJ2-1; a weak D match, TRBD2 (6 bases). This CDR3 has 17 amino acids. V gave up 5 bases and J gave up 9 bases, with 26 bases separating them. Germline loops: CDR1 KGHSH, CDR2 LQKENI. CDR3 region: CASSKGEGTLLFLEQFF. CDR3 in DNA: TGTGCCAGCTCAAAAGGAGAGGGGACTCTACTCTTTCTTGAGCAGTTCTTC.

CDR3 DNA sequence: TGTGCCTGGAGTGGCACTCCCTATGGCTACACCTTC. Encoded protein: CAWSGTPYGYTF. The rearrangement joins TRBV30 to TRBJ1-2; D is unclear. V was shortened by 1 base and J by 4 bases, with 7 bases between the two germline ends. Germline V lookup: CDR1 GTSNPN, CDR2 SVGIG (reference sequence). CDR3 length: 12 amino acids.

Here the CDR3 reads CASSLDSGASTNEQFF. CDR3 nucleotides: TGTGCCAGCAGCTTAGATAGCGGGGCTTCGACGAATGAGCAGTTCTTC. The chain links TRBV7-2 to TRBJ2-1; 8 bases map to TRBD2. The junction had 9 bases not matched to a gene; V was cut back by 1 base and J by 7 bases. Germline V gene sequence: CDR1 SGHTA, CDR2 FQGNSA. The CDR3 extends over 16 amino acids.

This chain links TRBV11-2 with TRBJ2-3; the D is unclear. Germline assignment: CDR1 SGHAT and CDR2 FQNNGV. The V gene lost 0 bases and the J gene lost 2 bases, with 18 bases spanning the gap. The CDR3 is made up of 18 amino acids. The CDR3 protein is CASSLDTQAQANTDTQYF. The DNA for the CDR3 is TGTGCCAGCAGCTTAGATACTCAGGCCCAAGCAAACACAGATACGCAGTATTTT.

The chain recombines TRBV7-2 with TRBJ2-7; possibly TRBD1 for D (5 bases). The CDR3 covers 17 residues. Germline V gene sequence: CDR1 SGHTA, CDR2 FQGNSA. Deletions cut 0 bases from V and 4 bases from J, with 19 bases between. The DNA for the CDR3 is TGTGCCAGCAGCTTAGCGTCATTGGCAGGGCGAAGGTACGAGCAGTACTTC. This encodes CASSLASLAGRRYEQYF.

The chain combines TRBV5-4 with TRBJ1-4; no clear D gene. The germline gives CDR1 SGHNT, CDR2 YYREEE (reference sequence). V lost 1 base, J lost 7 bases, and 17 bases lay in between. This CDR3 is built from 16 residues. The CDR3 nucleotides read TGTGCCAGCAGCTTGAATAACCGGGTGCTAGGTGAAAAACTGTTTTTT. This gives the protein CASSLNNRVLGEKLFF.

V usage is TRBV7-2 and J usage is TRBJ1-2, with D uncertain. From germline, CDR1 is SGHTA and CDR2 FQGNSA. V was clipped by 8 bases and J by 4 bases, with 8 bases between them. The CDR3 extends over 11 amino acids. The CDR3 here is CASHRGYGYTF. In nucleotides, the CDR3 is TGTGCCAGCCACCGAGGCTATGGCTACACCTTC.

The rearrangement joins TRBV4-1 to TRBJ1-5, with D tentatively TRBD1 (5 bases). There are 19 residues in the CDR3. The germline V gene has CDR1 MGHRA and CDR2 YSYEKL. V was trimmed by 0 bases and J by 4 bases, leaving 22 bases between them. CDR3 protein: CASSQDSFNWGRANQPQHF. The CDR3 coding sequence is TGCGCCAGCAGCCAAGATTCTTTCAATTGGGGCCGAGCGAATCAGCCCCAGCATTTT.

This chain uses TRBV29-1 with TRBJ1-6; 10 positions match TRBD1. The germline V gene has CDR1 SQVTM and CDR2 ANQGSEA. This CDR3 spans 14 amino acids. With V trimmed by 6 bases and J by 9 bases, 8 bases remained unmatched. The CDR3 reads CSVQDGTGVSPLHF. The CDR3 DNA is TGCAGCGTCCAAGACGGGACAGGGGTTTCACCCCTCCACTTT.

Here the CDR3 reads CASNTGEGNTIYF. For the CDR3, the DNA is TGTGCCAGCAACACGGGAGAGGGAAACACCATATATTTT. The chain is built from TRBV9 and TRBJ1-3; D is unresolved. Germline V CDR1 and CDR2: SGDLS, YYNGEE. V lost 6 bases, J lost 4 bases, and 11 bases lay in between. The CDR3 runs to 13 residues. The whole variable domain, filled in from reference TRBV9 and TRBJ1-3, reads DSGVTQTPKHLITATGQRVTLRCSPRSGDLSVYWYQQSLDQGLQFLIQYYNGEERAKGNILERFSAQQFPDLHSELNLSSLELGDSALYFCASNTGEGNTIYFGEGSWLTVV.

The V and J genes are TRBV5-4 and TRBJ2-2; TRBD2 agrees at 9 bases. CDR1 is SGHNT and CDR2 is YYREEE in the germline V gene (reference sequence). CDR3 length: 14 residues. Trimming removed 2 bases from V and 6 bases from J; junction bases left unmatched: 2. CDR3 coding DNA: TGTGCCAGCAGCTTAAAGCGGGGGGCCGGGGAGCTGTTTTTT. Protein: CASSLKRGAGELFF.

The CDR3 region is CASSERGSRNYGYTF. CDR3 sequence (DNA): TGCGCCAGCAGTGAGCGGGGTAGTAGGAACTATGGCTACACCTTC. J is TRBJ1-2 and V is TRBV10-2, with unresolved D. The CDR3 has 15 residues. CDR1 is WSHSY and CDR2 is SAAADI in the germline V gene. The V gene lost 2 bases and the J gene lost 2 bases, with 12 bases spanning the gap.